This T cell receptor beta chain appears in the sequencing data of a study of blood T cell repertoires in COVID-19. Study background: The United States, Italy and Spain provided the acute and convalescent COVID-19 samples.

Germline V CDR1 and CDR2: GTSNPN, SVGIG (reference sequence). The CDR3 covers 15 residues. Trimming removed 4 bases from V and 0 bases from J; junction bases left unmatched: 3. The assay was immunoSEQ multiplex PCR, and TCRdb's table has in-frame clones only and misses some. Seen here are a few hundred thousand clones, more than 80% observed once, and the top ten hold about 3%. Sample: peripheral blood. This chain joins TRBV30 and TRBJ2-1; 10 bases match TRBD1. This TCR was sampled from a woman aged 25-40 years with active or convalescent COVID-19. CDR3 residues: CAWNRQGASYNEQFF. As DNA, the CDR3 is TGTGCCTGGAACCGACAGGGGGCCTCCTACAATGAGCAGTTCTTC. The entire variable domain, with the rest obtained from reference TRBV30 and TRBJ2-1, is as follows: SQTIHQWPATLVQPVGSPLSLECTVEGTSNPNLYWYRQAAGRGLQLLFYSVGIGQISSEVPQNLSASRPQDRQFILSSKKLLLSDSGFYLCAWNRQGASYNEQFFGPGTRLTVL.